This TCR beta chain is drawn from a study of blood T cell repertoires in COVID-19 (dated by TCRdb to 2020 to 2021). About the study as a whole: The collaborator samples originated in the United States, Italy and Spain and spanned the acute and convalescent phases of COVID-19. The material from the prospective study consisted of cDNA or gDNA derived from T cells, B-cell-depleted T cells, or PBMCs. Deeply sampled blood TCRbeta repertoires from subjects exposed to, actively infected with, or recovered from COVID-19 were included in the dataset. The repertoires were released in a freely available public database meant as a resource for research on the immune response to SARS-CoV-2. The samples were drawn from two sources: the first 160 participants of the ongoing ImmuneRACE study, and over 950 subjects contributed by 6 global collaborators. Nearly every sample came with metadata listing a de-identified subject ID, COVID-19 status, age in years and sex. HLA class I and class II types, where available, came from metadata supplied by the sample provider rather than from assay-based typing.

General findings and caveats noted by the study authors: The amount of clinical and demographic metadata varied by source and participant and was provided uncurated.

Via the germline V gene, CDR1 is MNHEY and CDR2 SVGAGI. Trimming removed 7 bases from V and 6 bases from J; the gene matches leave 7 bases unexplained. Counted from cysteine to phenylalanine, this CDR3 has 14 amino acids. Of all the DNA, just the CDR3 is kept, 42 bases in frame from base 1. TCRbeta CDR3 regions were amplified from genomic DNA using the immunoSEQ Assay, a bias-controlled multiplex PCR. Concerning the study's data processing: Nucleated cell counts per sample were estimated from amplification of reference gene primers within the assay. Sequence reads were collapsed and filtered to measure the absolute abundance of every unique TCRbeta CDR3 rearrangement. For each sample, productive Simpson clonality was calculated as the square root of Simpson's diversity index over productive rearrangements. The table was pulled from immuneACCESS by TCRdb, which kept in-frame rearrangements only. Such tables lose some clones; where checked, under half of the loss comes from unresolved V genes, and the rest has no known cause. V and J calls plus clone size are reproduced from that table; the DNA served to infer D and trimming. The sample contains under 150,000 clones, approximately 85% of them found a single time. Jointly, the top ten make up approximately 5% of the sample.

Points on this clone: Its antigen target is currently unknown. No clone much larger than this one lies a single base away; base qualities are absent.

At one collaborating source in Seattle, patients were enrolled during active infection and were followed longitudinally through the course of disease. Each collaborating institution followed its own protocols to collect whole blood in K2EDTA tubes. For TCRbeta analysis, collaborators shipped samples as frozen whole blood, isolated PBMCs, or DNA extracted from either of those sample types. This clonotype originated in a woman aged 60-70 years with COVID-19, enrolled during active disease. This receptor chain uses TRBV6-5 and TRBJ1-5; a stretch of 9 junction bases matches TRBD1. Sequences were obtained from peripheral blood. CDR3 region: CASTPGQGGQPQHF. The nucleotides are TGTGCCAGCACTCCGGGACAGGGAGGTCAGCCCCAGCATTTT.